This TCR beta chain is drawn from a study of blood T cells in healthy people across ages. Overall study results and limits: Higher diversity and more naive CD4+ cells were features of long-lived donors, compared to aged donors.

Looked up from germline, CDR1 is LGHNA and CDR2 is YSLEER. The CDR3 has 13 residues. Deletions cut 1 base from V and 9 bases from J, with 7 bases between. This clonotype was observed a few times. Its antigen is not known. A second PCR, run for about 7 to 11 cycles, used a sample-barcoded 5' primer plus a J-beta primer mix. TCRdb ran MiXCR on the 5' RACE reads and lists one entry per CDR3 protein. The data contain 1.8 million or so distinct CDR3 sequences, roughly two fifths of them singletons. This receptor was identified in a human donor in good health. The gene calls are TRBV4-3 and TRBJ1-6, with D unclear. Sequenced sample: blood. CDR3 nucleotide sequence: TGCGCCAGCAGCCAAGTTCGTGGTTCACCCCTCCACTTT. Translating gives CASSQVRGSPLHF.